This T cell receptor beta chain emerged from a study of T cell repertoires in cytomegalovirus infection. Study results and caveats: Using cumulative public TCR beta family frequency, the authors identified those who carried CMV together with the relevant HLA.

TCRdb re-derived calls from the reads in MiXCR, one entry per CDR3 protein. The table records fewer than 250,000 distinct CDR3 sequences, about 12% of them present only once. This clonotype was detected many times. Its antigen remains unknown. Germline lookup yields CDR1 MDHEN and CDR2 SYDVKM. The CDR3 is made up of 17 amino acids. V lost 4 bases, J lost 1 base, and 10 bases stayed unmatched. This chain joins TRBV28 and TRBJ2-7; 10 bases match TRBD2. The source of this sequence is a human donor in good health (CMV status not recorded). Some clones in this sample may be carry-over from other donors' samples. Sample: PBMCs. The CDR3 DNA reads TGTGCCAGCAGTTCACCCCGGAAGCGGGAGGGGTCCTACGAGCAGTACTTC. Encoded protein: CASSSPRKREGSYEQYF.